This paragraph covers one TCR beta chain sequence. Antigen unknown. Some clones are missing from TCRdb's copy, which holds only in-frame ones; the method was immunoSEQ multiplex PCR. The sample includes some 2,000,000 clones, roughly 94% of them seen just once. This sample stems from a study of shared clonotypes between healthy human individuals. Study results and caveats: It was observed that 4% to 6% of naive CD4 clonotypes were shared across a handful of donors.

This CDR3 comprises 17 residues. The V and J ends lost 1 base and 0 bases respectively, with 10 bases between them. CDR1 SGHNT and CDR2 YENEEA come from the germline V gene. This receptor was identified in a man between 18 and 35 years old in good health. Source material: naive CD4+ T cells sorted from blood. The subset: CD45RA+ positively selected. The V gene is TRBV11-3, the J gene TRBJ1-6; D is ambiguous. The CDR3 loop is CASSLVWESSYNSPLHF. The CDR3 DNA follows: TGTGCCAGCAGCTTAGTTTGGGAAAGCTCCTATAATTCACCCCTCCACTTT.